This T cell receptor (beta chain) was sequenced for a study of blood T cell repertoires in COVID-19. Study details: Samples representing acute and convalescent COVID-19 were sourced from the United States, Italy and Spain.

In the authors' methods: Amplification of reference gene primers provided the estimated nucleated cell counts. Method: immunoSEQ multiplex PCR; TCRdb's copy keeps in-frame clones and lacks some. From that table come the V and J calls and clone size; the DNA was used to work out D and trimming. The table shows under 35,000 clones, with about 90% occurring only once. Trimming removed 7 bases at V and 4 bases at J, with 13 bases between. Germline V gives CDR1 SGHTA, CDR2 FQGNSA. The CDR3 is 13 amino acids. In its sample, this clone is medium-sized (0.01 to 0.1%). The sequenced sample was peripheral blood. This chain uses TRBV7-2 with TRBJ1-2; unclear D gene. This clonotype was sampled from a human donor in a cohort sampled during active COVID-19. The DNA for the CDR3 is TGTGCCAGCACCTCCTCCCGGGTCTATGGCTACACCTTC. Residues: CASTSSRVYGYTF.